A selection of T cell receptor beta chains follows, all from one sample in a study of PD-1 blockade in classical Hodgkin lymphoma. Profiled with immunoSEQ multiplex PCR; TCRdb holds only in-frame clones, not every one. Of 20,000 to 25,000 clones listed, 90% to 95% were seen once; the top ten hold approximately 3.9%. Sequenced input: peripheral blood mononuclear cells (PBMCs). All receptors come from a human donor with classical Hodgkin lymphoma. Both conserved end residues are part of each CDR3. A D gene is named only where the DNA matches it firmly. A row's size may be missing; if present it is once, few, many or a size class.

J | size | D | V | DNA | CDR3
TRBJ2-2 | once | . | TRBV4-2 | TGTGCCAGCAGCCAAGTGCTGACGGCCTTGCTCGGGACCGGGGAGCTGTTTTTT | CASSQVLTALLGTGELFF
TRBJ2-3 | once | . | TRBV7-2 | TGTGCCAGCAGCCCTCCGGGCCCTGATACGCAGTATTTT | CASSPPGPDTQYF
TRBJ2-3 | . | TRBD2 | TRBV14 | TGTGCCAGCAGCCAAGGTGTGCTAGCGGGGGCAGATACGCAGTATTTT | CASSQGVLAGADTQYF
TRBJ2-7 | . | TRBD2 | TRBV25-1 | TGTGCCAGCAGTGCCCTTAGCGGGAGAGCCTACGAGCAGTACTTC | CASSALSGRAYEQYF
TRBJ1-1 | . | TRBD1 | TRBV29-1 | TGCAGCGTCCTCGGACAGGGATTACCTGAAGCTTTCTTT | CSVLGQGLPEAFF
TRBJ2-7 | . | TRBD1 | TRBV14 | TGTGCCAGGTCCGAGAGGACAGGCTCCTACGAGCAGTACTTC | CARSERTGSYEQYF
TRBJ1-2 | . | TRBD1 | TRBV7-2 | TGTGCCAGCAGAAAGACAGGGGTGGAGGGTGGCTACACCTTC | CASRKTGVEGGYTF
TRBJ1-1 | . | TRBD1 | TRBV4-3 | TGCGCCAGCAGCCAAGAGGACAGGCACACTGAAGCTTTCTTT | CASSQEDRHTEAFF
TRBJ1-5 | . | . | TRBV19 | TGTGCCAGTGCCCACCCAGGGCGAGGCGATCAGCCCCAGCATTTT | CASAHPGRGDQPQHF
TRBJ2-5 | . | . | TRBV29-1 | TGCAGCGTTTGGGACCTGCAAGAGACCCAGTACTTC | CSVWDLQETQYF
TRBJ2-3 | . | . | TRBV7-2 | TGTGCCAGCAGCTTAGCTAGGGGGAATACGCAGTATTTT | CASSLARGNTQYF
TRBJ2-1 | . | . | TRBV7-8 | TGTGCCAGCAGCCCCCTCTGGGGAGCTTACAATGAGCAGTTCTTC | CASSPLWGAYNEQFF
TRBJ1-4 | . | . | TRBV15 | TGTGCCACCAGCAGACTAGGGGGGGGTGAAAAACTGTTTTTT | CATSRLGGGEKLFF
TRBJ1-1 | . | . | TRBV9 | TGTGCCAGCAGCCCCGTAGATACAGCCTATTCTGAAGCTTTCTTT | CASSPVDTAYSEAFF
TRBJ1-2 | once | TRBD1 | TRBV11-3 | TGTGCCAGCAGCCTTGTAGGGACAGGGAGAATTTATGGCTACACCTTC | CASSLVGTGRIYGYTF
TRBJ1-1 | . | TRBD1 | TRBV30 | TGTGCCTCGAATACAGGGGGTACTGAAGCTTTCTTT | CASNTGGTEAFF
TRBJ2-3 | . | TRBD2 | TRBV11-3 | TGTGCCAGCAGCTTAGAGCGGGAGGGCCTAGATACGCAGTATTTT | CASSLEREGLDTQYF
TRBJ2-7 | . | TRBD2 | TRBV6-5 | TGTGCCAGCAGTTACGGGGGGGACTCCTACGAGCAGTACTTC | CASSYGGDSYEQYF
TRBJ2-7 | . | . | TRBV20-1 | TGCAGTGCTAGAGAAGGGTACGAGCAGTACTTC | CSAREGYEQYF
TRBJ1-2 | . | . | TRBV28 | TGTGCCAGCAGTTTAGGGAGACGGGATGGCTACACCTTC | CASSLGRRDGYTF
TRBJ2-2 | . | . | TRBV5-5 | TGTGCCAGCCAAGATACCGGGGAGCTGTTTTTT | CASQDTGELFF
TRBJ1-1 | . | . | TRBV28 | TGTGCCAGCAGCCCTGGTAGAGAGACTGAAGCTTTCTTT | CASSPGRETEAFF
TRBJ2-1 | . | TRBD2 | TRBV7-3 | TGTGCCAGCAGCCCCAGCGGGGGGTCTTACAATGAGCAGTTCTTC | CASSPSGGSYNEQFF
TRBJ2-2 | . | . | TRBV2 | TGTGCCAGCGGCTCGAACACCGGGGAGCTGTTTTTT | CASGSNTGELFF
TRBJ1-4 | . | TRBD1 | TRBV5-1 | TGCGCCAGCAGCATCACGCAGGGGGCTCATAATGAAAAACTGTTTTTT | CASSITQGAHNEKLFF
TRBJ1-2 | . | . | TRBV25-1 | TGTGCCAGCAGCCAACAGGGCCTCTATGGCTACACCTTC | CASSQQGLYGYTF
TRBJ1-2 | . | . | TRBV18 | TGTGCCAGCTCACCAAACCGGAACTATGGCTACACCTTC | CASSPNRNYGYTF